The next 4 T cell receptor beta chains were all read from a single sample in a study of OX40 agonist ivuxolimab in advanced cancers. The data were produced by immunoSEQ multiplex PCR, yet TCRdb's version contains in-frame clones alone and is incomplete. The data contain some 45,000 clones, approximately 80% of them singletons. Sequencing was performed on CD4+ or CD8+ T cells sorted from blood, taken in a trial of the OX40 agonist ivuxolimab. The source of these receptors is an adult with an advanced solid tumor such as melanoma, head and neck, liver or kidney cancer.

The chain is built from TRBV29-1 and TRBJ2-7; D is perhaps TRBD2 (5 bases). Germline V lookup: CDR1 SQVTM, CDR2 ANQGSEA. CDR3 length: 13 amino acids. V was clipped by 1 base and J by 6 bases, with 13 bases between them. CDR3 protein: CSVEGGRRSEQYF. The CDR3 DNA reads TGCAGCGTTGAAGGAGGGAGACGCAGCGAGCAGTACTTC.

This rearrangement joins TRBV11-2 to TRBJ1-1, with D maybe TRBD1 (6 bases). Germline V gives CDR1 SGHAT, CDR2 FQNNGV. This CDR3 spans 16 amino acids. The ends were cut back, 5 bases at V and 0 bases at J, with 16 bases in the middle. The CDR3 protein is CASSRAAQGMNTEAFF. CDR3 DNA: TGTGCCAGCAGCCGAGCCGCGCAGGGGATGAACACTGAAGCTTTCTTT.

V usage is TRBV9 and J usage is TRBJ2-2; D might be TRBD1 or TRBD2, each matching 6 bases. The CDR3 extends over 19 amino acids. V lost 0 bases and J 4 bases, leaving 22 bases between the germline ends. CDR1 is SGDLS and CDR2 is YYNGEE in the germline V gene. The chain's CDR3 is CASSVVGGLVQLSTGELFF. As DNA, the CDR3 is TGTGCCAGCAGCGTAGTAGGGGGGCTTGTACAACTATCCACCGGGGAGCTGTTTTTT. The full variable domain, rest sourced from reference TRBV9 and TRBJ2-2, is DSGVTQTPKHLITATGQRVTLRCSPRSGDLSVYWYQQSLDQGLQFLIQYYNGEERAKGNILERFSAQQFPDLHSELNLSSLELGDSALYFCASSVVGGLVQLSTGELFFGEGSRLTVL.

The J gene is TRBJ2-1, the V gene TRBV28; 11 nucleotides match TRBD2. The CDR3 extends over 14 amino acids. Germline CDR1 is MDHEN and CDR2 is SYDVKM. Unmatched junction bases numbered 7, after V lost 6 bases and J lost 9 bases. Written as DNA, the CDR3 is TGTGCCAGCAGCTATAGCGGGAGGGCCACTGAGCAGTTCTTC. Translated: CASSYSGRATEQFF.